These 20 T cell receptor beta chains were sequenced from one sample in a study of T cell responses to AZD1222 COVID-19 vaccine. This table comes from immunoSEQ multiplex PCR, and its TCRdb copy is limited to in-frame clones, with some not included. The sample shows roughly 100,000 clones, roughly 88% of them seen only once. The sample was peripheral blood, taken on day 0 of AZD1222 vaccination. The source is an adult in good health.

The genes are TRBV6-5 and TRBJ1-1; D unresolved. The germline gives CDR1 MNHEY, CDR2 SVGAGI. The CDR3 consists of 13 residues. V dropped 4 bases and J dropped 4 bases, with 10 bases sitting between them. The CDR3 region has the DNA TGTGCCAGCAGTTGGGCGATGAGCACTGAAGCTTTCTTT. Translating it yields CASSWAMSTEAFF.

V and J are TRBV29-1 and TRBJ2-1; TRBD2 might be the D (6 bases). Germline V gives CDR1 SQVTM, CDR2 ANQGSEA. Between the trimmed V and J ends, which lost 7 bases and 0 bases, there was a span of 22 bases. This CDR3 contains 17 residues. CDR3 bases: TGCAGCGGTCTCCCGGGACTCTCCTTTAGCTCCTACAATGAGCAGTTCTTC. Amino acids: CSGLPGLSFSSYNEQFF.

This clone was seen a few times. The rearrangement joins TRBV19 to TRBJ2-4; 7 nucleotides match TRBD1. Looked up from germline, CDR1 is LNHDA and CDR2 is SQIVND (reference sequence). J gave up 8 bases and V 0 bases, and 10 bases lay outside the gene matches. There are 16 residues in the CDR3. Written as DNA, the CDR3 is TGTGCCAGTAGTATAGACCCTCGTAACAGGGGACACATTCAGTACTTC. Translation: CASSIDPRNRGHIQYF.

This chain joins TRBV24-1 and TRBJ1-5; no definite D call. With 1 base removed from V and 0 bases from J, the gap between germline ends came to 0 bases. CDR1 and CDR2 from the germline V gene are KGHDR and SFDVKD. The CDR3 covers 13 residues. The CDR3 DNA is TGTGCCACCAGTGATTTTAGCAATCAGCCCCAGCATTTT. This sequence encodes CATSDFSNQPQHF.

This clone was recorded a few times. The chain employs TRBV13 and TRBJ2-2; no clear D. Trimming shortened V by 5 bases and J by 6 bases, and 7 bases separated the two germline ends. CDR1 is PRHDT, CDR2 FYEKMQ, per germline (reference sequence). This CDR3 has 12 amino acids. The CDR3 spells CASSPAAGELFF. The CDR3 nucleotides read TGTGCCAGCAGCCCGGCCGCCGGGGAGCTGTTTTTT.

The CDR3 DNA reads TGTGCCAGCAGCTTAGATCGTGCGGGGGGTCGGGATAATTCACCCCTCCACTTT. Translating gives CASSLDRAGGRDNSPLHF. The chain links TRBV11-2 to TRBJ1-6; perhaps TRBD1 as D (5 bases). The CDR3 has 18 residues. The V gene lost 0 bases and the J gene lost 5 bases, with 17 bases spanning the gap. Germline V gives CDR1 SGHAT, CDR2 FQNNGV.

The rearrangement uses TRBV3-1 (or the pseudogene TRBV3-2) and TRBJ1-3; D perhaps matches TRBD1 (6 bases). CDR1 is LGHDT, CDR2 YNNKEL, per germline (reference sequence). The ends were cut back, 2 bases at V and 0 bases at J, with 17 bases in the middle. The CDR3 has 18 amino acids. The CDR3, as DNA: TGTGCCAGCAGCCAATTGGGCAGGGGATCAAGCTCTGGAAACACCATATATTTT. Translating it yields CASSQLGRGSSSGNTIYF.

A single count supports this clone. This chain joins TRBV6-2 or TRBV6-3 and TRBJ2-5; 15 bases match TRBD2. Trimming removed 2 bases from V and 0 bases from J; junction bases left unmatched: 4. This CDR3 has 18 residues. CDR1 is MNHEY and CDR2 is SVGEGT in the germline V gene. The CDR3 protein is CASSYVGLAGGYQETQYF. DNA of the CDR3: TGTGCCAGCAGTTACGTCGGACTAGCGGGGGGGTACCAAGAGACCCAGTACTTC.

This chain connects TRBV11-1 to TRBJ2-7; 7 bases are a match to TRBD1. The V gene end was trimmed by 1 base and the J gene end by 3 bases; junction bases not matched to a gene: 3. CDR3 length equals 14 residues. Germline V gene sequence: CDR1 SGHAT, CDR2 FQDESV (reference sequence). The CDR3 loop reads CASSLGDRLYEQYF. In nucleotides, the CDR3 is TGTGCCAGCAGCTTAGGGGACAGACTCTACGAGCAGTACTTC.

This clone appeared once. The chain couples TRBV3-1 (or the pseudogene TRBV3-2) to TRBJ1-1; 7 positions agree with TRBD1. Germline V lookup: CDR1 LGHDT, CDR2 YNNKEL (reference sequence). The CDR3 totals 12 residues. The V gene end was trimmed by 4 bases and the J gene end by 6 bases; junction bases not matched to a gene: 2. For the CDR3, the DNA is TGTGCCAGCAGCCTGGGGACAGCTGAAGCTTTCTTT. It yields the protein CASSLGTAEAFF.

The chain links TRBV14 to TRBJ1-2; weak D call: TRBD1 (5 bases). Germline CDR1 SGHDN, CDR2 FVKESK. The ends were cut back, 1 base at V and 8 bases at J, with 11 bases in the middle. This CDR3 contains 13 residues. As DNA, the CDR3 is TGTGCCAGCAGCCAAGTCAGGGACGGAGGCTACACCTTC. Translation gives CASSQVRDGGYTF.

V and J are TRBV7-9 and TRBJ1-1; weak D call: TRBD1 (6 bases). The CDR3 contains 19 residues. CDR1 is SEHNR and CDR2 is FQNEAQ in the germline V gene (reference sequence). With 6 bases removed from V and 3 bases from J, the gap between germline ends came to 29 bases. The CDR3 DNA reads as TGTGCCAGCAGGTTCCCCCTCCGGGACACTCACACGGAAGACACTGAAGCTTTCTTT. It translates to CASRFPLRDTHTEDTEAFF.

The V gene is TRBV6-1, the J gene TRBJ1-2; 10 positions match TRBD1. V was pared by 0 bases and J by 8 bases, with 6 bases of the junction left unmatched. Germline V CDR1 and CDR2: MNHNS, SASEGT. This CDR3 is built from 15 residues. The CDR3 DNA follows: TGTGCCAGCAGTGAAGCCCCGAGACAGGGGGCAGGCTACACCTTC. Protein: CASSEAPRQGAGYTF.

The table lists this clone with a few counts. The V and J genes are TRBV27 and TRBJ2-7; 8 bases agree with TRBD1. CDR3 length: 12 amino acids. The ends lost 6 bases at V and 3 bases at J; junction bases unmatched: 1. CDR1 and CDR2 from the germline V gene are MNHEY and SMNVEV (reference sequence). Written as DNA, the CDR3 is TGTGCCAGCAGCACAGGGGGCTACGAGCAGTACTTC. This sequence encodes CASSTGGYEQYF.

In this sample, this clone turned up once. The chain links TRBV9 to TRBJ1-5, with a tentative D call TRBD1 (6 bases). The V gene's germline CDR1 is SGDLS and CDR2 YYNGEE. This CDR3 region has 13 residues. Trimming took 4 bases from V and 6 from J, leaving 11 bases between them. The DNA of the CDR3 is TGTGCCAGCAGCTCCGGGGGCGGTCAGCCCCAGCATTTT. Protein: CASSSGGGQPQHF.

CDR3 nucleotides: TGTGCCAGCAGTGAATTGTGGGGTACGAGCTCCTACAATGAGCAGTTCTTC. It yields the protein CASSELWGTSSYNEQFF. The chain links TRBV6-1 to TRBJ2-1; D is unclear. Trimming cost V 2 bases and J 0 bases, with 14 bases left between them. Germline V CDR1 and CDR2: MNHNS, SASEGT. This CDR3 is built from 17 residues.

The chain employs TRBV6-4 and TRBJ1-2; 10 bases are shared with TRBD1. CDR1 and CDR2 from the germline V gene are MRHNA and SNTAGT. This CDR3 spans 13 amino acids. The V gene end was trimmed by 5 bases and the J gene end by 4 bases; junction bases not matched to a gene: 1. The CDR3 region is CASSRDRGYGYTF. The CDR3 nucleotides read TGTGCCAGCAGTCGGGACAGGGGCTATGGCTACACCTTC.

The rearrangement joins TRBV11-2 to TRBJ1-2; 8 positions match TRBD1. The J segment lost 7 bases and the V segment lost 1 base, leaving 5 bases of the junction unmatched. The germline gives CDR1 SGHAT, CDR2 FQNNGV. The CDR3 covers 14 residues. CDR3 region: CASSLGGQGAGYTF. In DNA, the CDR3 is TGTGCCAGCAGCTTAGGGGGGCAGGGGGCTGGCTACACCTTC. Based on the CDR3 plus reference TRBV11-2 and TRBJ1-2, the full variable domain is EAGVAQSPRYKIIEKRQSVAFWCNPISGHATLYWYQQILGQGPKLLIQFQNNGVVDDSQLPKDRFSAERLKGVDSTLKIQPAKLEDSAVYLCASSLGGQGAGYTFGSGTRLTVV.

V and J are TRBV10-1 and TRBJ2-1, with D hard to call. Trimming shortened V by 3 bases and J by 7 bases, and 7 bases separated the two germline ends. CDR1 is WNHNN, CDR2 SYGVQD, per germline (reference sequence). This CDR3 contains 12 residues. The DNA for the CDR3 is TGCGCCAGCAGTGAAAGGGTTAATGAGCAGTTCTTC. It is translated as CASSERVNEQFF.

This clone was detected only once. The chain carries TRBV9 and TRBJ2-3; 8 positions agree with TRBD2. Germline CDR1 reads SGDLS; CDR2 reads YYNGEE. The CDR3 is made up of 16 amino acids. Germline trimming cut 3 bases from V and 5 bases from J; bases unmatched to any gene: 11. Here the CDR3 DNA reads TGTGCCAGCAGCGCACTTTCGGGGGGGCCCGGAGATACGCAGTATTTT. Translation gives CASSALSGGPGDTQYF.